The entry that follows covers one T cell receptor beta chain sequence. As yet, its antigen is unknown. CDR1 and CDR2 from the germline V gene are SQVTM and ANQGSEA. The CDR3 is 13 amino acids. The sample belongs to a study of T cells expressing NK-cell markers. Study-wide context: The TCR beta repertoires were obtained from sorted CD3+CD56+NKG2C+, CD3+CD56+NKG2C- and CD3+CD56-NKG2C+ T cells. Sequencing covered eight donors, seven HCMV-seropositive and one seronegative.

TCR beta cDNA was generated via 5'RACE template switching incorporating UMIs. TCRdb reprocessed the 5' RACE reads; each CDR3 protein has one entry and no DNA is given. This table holds about 260,000 distinct CDR3 sequences. Whole-study results and caveats: Several of the donors carried dominant NKG2C+ clonotypes that took up roughly 1.0-7.5% of their CD8+ T cells.

The sample consisted of blood T cells: a sorted CD56 or NKG2C T cell subset, CD4+ or CD8+ T cells, or bulk PBMC T cells (not recorded which). This receptor was obtained from a man younger than 35 in good health. The chain uses TRBV29-1 and TRBJ2-3; the TCRdb D gene call, TRBD1, has no DNA to confirm it. This CDR3 is CSATGLAHDTQYF.